These T cell receptor beta chains were read from a single sample in a study of control samples from healthy donors and cancer patients. Method: immunoSEQ multiplex PCR; TCRdb's copy keeps in-frame clones and lacks some. The sample carries some 130,000 clones, just over 90% recorded once. Material for sequencing was PBMCs. The source is a man in his forties or fifties with head and neck cancer. The CDR3 runs from the conserved cysteine through the conserved F or W. The D gene is left open where the match is weak. Some rows have no size entry. The others give once, few or many, or a class for an expanded clone.

J,V,size,D,CDR3,DNA
TRBJ2-7,TRBV7-2,NA,NA,CASSPAQTYEQYF,TGTGCCAGCAGCCCAGCGCAGACCTACGAGCAGTACTTC
TRBJ1-1,TRBV18,NA,NA,CASSPQGMNTEAFF,TGTGCCAGCTCACCACAGGGGATGAACACTGAAGCTTTCTTT
TRBJ1-1,TRBV12-3/TRBV12-4,NA,NA,CANSLQQNTEAFF,TGTGCCAACAGTTTGCAGCAGAACACTGAAGCTTTCTTT
TRBJ2-5,TRBV7-9,NA,NA,CASSFEGGLRETQYF,TGTGCCAGCAGCTTCGAGGGGGGGTTAAGGGAGACCCAGTACTTC
TRBJ2-5,TRBV4-2,NA,NA,CASSQGGKGVGQETQYF,TGTGCCAGCAGCCAAGGGGGAAAGGGGGTGGGCCAAGAGACCCAGTACTTC
TRBJ2-5,TRBV7-8,NA,TRBD1,CASSRRTGKETQYF,TGTGCCAGCAGCCGACGGACAGGGAAAGAGACCCAGTACTTC
TRBJ2-1,TRBV21-1,once,NA,CASTTEQFF,TGTGCCAGCACCACCGAGCAGTTCTTC
TRBJ2-1,TRBV7-2,NA,NA,CASTPSRVSGEQFF,TGTGCCAGCACTCCTTCAAGGGTTTCGGGTGAGCAGTTCTTC
TRBJ1-2,TRBV28,NA,TRBD1,CASSPMGGQGGGYTF,TGTGCCAGCAGTCCGATGGGAGGACAGGGAGGAGGCTACACCTTC
TRBJ2-1,TRBV6-4,NA,TRBD1,CASRRGTGSNEQFF,TGTGCCAGCAGACGAGGGACAGGGTCGAATGAGCAGTTCTTC
TRBJ1-1,TRBV5-1,NA,TRBD1,CASSPNTGGGGATFF,TGCGCCAGCAGCCCCAACACAGGGGGCGGCGGTGCAACTTTCTTT
TRBJ2-1,TRBV18,NA,NA,CASSPRYKVTGFFEQFF,TGTGCCAGCTCACCGAGGTATAAAGTGACTGGGTTTTTTGAGCAGTTCTTC
TRBJ1-4,TRBV15,once,NA,CATSLHFREKLFF,TGTGCCACCAGCTTACATTTTCGAGAAAAACTGTTTTTT
TRBJ1-1,TRBV5-1,NA,TRBD1,CASSLSSDRVTGTEAFF,TGCGCCAGCAGCTTGTCGTCAGACAGGGTCACGGGCACTGAAGCTTTCTTT
TRBJ2-7,TRBV7-9,NA,NA,CASSLFGGWDEQYF,TGTGCCAGCAGCTTATTTGGAGGGTGGGACGAGCAGTACTTC
TRBJ2-5,TRBV6-6,NA,TRBD2,CASSPLLGSGGLETQYF,TGTGCCAGCAGTCCCCTTCTTGGCAGCGGGGGCTTGGAGACCCAGTACTTC
TRBJ2-3,TRBV24-1,few,TRBD1,CATSRTGSTDTQYF,TGTGCCACCAGTCGGACAGGGAGCACAGATACGCAGTATTTT
TRBJ1-4,TRBV4-1,NA,NA,CARVKGATNEKLFF,TGCGCCAGGGTAAAGGGGGCAACTAATGAAAAACTGTTTTTT
TRBJ2-5,TRBV5-1,NA,NA,CASSFGGNQETQYF,TGCGCCAGCAGCTTCGGCGGCAACCAAGAGACCCAGTACTTC
TRBJ1-2,TRBV30,once,NA,CAWGDTPYGYTF,TGTGCCTGGGGTGATACCCCCTATGGCTACACCTTC
TRBJ1-4,TRBV20-1,NA,NA,CSGSRDEKLFF,TGCAGTGGAAGCAGGGACGAAAAACTGTTTTTT
TRBJ1-1,TRBV5-5,NA,NA,CASRKESSKGFEAFF,TGTGCCAGTCGGAAGGAGTCGTCGAAAGGATTTGAAGCTTTCTTT
TRBJ1-1,TRBV5-6,NA,NA,CASSLPPNTEAFF,TGTGCCAGCAGCCTGCCCCCTAACACTGAAGCTTTCTTT
TRBJ1-1,TRBV2,NA,NA,CASGPHRGEDTEAFF,TGTGCCAGCGGACCCCACCGGGGGGAGGACACTGAAGCTTTCTTT
TRBJ1-1,TRBV29-1,NA,NA,CSAGQAFF,TGCAGCGCCGGACAAGCTTTCTTT
TRBJ1-4,TRBV4-1,NA,NA,CASSQDRGGGEKLFF,TGCGCCAGCAGCCAAGATAGGGGGGGCGGTGAAAAACTGTTTTTT
TRBJ2-1,TRBV2,once,NA,CASSVLDEQFF,TGTGCCAGCAGTGTGTTGGATGAGCAGTTCTTC
TRBJ1-3,TRBV9,NA,TRBD1,CASSVEVRGPGNTIYF,TGTGCCAGCAGCGTAGAGGTCAGGGGGCCTGGAAACACCATATATTTT
TRBJ1-1,TRBV30,NA,NA,CAWSANSNTEAFF,TGTGCCTGGAGTGCTAACAGTAACACTGAAGCTTTCTTT
TRBJ1-2,TRBV18,NA,NA,CASSQGTLGYGYTF,TGTGCCAGCTCACAGGGGACCCTTGGATATGGCTACACCTTC
TRBJ1-4,TRBV3-1/TRBV3-2,NA,NA,CASSQVRRVNEKLFF,TGTGCCAGCAGCCAAGTACGACGGGTGAATGAAAAACTGTTTTTT
TRBJ2-2,TRBV24-1,NA,NA,CAARGQNTGELFF,TGTGCCGCACGTGGACAAAACACCGGGGAGCTGTTTTTT
TRBJ2-4,TRBV6-2/TRBV6-3,NA,TRBD2,CASSYLGLAGEDF,TGTGCCAGCAGTTACCTTGGACTAGCCGGTGAGGACTTC
TRBJ2-1,TRBV13,NA,NA,CASSSGGQDDNEQFF,TGTGCCAGCAGCTCGGGGGGCCAGGACGACAATGAGCAGTTCTTC
TRBJ2-7,TRBV5-1,NA,NA,CASSSSYEQYF,TGCGCCAGCAGCTCGTCCTACGAGCAGTACTTC
TRBJ2-2,TRBV11-3,NA,TRBD2,CASSLGLAGSGELFF,TGTGCCAGCAGCTTAGGACTAGCTGGGTCCGGGGAGCTGTTTTTT
TRBJ1-5,TRBV3-1/TRBV3-2,once,NA,CASSQGGQPQHF,TGTGCCAGCAGCCAAGGCGGTCAGCCCCAGCATTTT
TRBJ2-3,TRBV18,NA,TRBD1,CASRRGTGVADTQYF,TGTGCCAGCCGGAGGGGGACAGGGGTGGCAGATACGCAGTATTTT
TRBJ2-3,TRBV5-4,NA,TRBD2,CASSAGGSTDTQYF,TGTGCCAGCAGCGCCGGGGGGTCCACAGATACGCAGTATTTT
TRBJ1-3,TRBV4-3,NA,NA,CASSRSGTSGNTIYF,TGCGCCAGCAGCCGTTCCGGGACCTCTGGAAACACCATATATTTT
TRBJ1-4,TRBV28,NA,NA,CASSLIGGNEKLFF,TGTGCCAGCAGTTTAATAGGTGGTAATGAAAAACTGTTTTTT
TRBJ2-3,TRBV12-3/TRBV12-4,NA,NA,CASSLGGGVTQYF,TGTGCCAGCAGTTTAGGAGGCGGAGTTACGCAGTATTTT
TRBJ2-1,TRBV7-2,NA,NA,CASSLAMALRGGRYNEQFF,TGTGCCAGCAGCTTAGCGATGGCTCTTAGGGGGGGCAGGTACAATGAGCAGTTCTTC
TRBJ2-1,TRBV18,NA,TRBD2,CASSLGLAANEQFF,TGTGCCAGCTCATTGGGACTAGCTGCCAATGAGCAGTTCTTC
TRBJ2-7,TRBV11-2,NA,TRBD1,CASSAYRGLMYEQYF,TGTGCCAGCAGCGCATACAGGGGATTGATGTACGAGCAGTACTTC
TRBJ1-6,TRBV7-6,NA,NA,CASSLVGSYNSPLHF,TGTGCCAGCAGCTTAGTTGGCTCCTATAATTCACCCCTCCACTTT
TRBJ1-1,TRBV24-1,NA,NA,CATENTENTEAFF,TGTGCCACCGAAAATACAGAGAACACTGAAGCTTTCTTT
TRBJ2-5,TRBV4-2,NA,TRBD1,CASSPQGAGQETQYF,TGTGCCAGCAGCCCACAGGGGGCGGGCCAAGAGACCCAGTACTTC
TRBJ1-2,TRBV30,NA,NA,CAWNPTGKSGYTF,TGTGCCTGGAACCCGACTGGGAAAAGCGGCTACACCTTC
TRBJ2-2,TRBV24-1,NA,NA,CATSDLTGELFF,TGTGCCACCAGTGATTTAACCGGGGAGCTGTTTTTT
TRBJ2-7,TRBV5-1,NA,NA,CASSLAGGSSYEQYF,TGCGCCAGCAGCTTGGCAGGGGGGAGCTCCTACGAGCAGTACTTC
TRBJ2-3,TRBV5-1,NA,TRBD2,CASSLWAAGGSTDTQYF,TGCGCCAGCAGCTTGTGGGCAGCGGGGGGGAGCACAGATACGCAGTATTTT
TRBJ2-7,TRBV19,once,NA,CASSISGREQYF,TGTGCCAGTAGTATATCAGGGAGAGAGCAGTACTTC
TRBJ1-4,TRBV6-5,NA,NA,CASRPTVFNEKLFF,TGTGCCAGCAGGCCGACCGTCTTTAATGAAAAACTGTTTTTT
TRBJ2-7,TRBV5-1,NA,NA,CASSRTAYEQYF,TGCGCCAGCAGCCGGACAGCTTACGAGCAGTACTTC